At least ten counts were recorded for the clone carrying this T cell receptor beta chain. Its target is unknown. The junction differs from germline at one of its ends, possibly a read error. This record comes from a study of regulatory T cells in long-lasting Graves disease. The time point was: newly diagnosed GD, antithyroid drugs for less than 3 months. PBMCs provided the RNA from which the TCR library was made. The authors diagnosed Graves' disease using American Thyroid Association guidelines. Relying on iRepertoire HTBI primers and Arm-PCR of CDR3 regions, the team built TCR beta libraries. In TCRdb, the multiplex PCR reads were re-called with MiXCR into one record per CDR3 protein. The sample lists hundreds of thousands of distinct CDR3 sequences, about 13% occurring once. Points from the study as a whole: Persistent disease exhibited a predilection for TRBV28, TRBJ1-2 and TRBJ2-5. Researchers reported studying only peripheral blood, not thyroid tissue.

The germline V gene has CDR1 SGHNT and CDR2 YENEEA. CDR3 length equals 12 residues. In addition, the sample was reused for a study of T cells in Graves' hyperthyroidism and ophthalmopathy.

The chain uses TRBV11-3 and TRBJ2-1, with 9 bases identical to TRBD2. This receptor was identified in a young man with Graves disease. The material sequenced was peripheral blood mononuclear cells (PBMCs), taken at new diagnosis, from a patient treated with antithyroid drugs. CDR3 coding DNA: TGTGCCAGCAGCTTAAGTGGCGGGAGGGTTGTCTTC. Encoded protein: CASSLSGGRVVF.